The sequence of this TCR beta chain was determined in a study of blood T cell repertoires in COVID-19. Study context: The cDNA or gDNA used as material had been derived from T cells, B-cell-depleted T cells, or PBMCs.

CDR1 and CDR2 (germline): LNHDA, SQIVND (reference sequence). CDR3 length: 13 residues. The V end lost 2 bases, the J end lost 5 bases, and 9 bases lay between the germline ends. Original handling: Nucleated cell counts were estimated from reference gene primer amplification. TCRdb keeps only in-frame clones here, not all; method: immunoSEQ multiplex PCR. The V and J calls and clone size are taken from that table; D and trimming were inferred from the DNA. Found here are around 300,000 clones, 85% of them singletons; the top ten hold about 2.3%. Which cohort a participant joined came from the clinical history participants gave.

The sequencing sample was made of PBMCs or T cells enriched from blood (not recorded which). The clonotype comes from a woman aged 45-59 years who had recovered from COVID-19. The chain uses TRBV19 and TRBJ2-5; D uncertain. The CDR3 here is CASSISPRETQYF. The CDR3, as DNA: TGTGCCAGTAGTATATCGCCCCGGGAGACCCAGTACTTC.